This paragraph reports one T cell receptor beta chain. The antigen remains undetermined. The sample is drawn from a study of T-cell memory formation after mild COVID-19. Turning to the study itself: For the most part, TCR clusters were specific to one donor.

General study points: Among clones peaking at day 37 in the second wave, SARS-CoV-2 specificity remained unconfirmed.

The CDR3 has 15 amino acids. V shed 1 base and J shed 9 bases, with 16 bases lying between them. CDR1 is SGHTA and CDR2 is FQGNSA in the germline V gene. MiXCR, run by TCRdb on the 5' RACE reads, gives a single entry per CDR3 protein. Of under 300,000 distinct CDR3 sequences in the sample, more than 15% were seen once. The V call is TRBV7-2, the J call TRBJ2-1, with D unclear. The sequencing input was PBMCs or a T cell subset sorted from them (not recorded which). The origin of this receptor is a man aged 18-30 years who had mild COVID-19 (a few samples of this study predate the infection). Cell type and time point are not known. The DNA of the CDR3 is TGTGCCAGCAGCTTAGTGGTAGGCCCCTCAGGTGAGCAGTTCTTC. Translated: CASSLVVGPSGEQFF.